A selection of T cell receptor beta chains follows, all from one sample in a study of blood T cell repertoires in COVID-19. TCRdb's table, derived via immunoSEQ multiplex PCR, lists solely in-frame clones and lacks some. The table includes over 250,000 clones, 80% to 90% detected once. The source material was peripheral blood. Source of these receptors: a woman in her seventies with acute or convalescent COVID-19. The CDR3 runs from the conserved cysteine through the conserved F or W. The D gene is left open where the match is weak. Not every row has a clone size; where given, it reads once, few, many or a size class.

- - TRBJ1-2 TRBV18 CASSSSANYGYTF TGTGCCAGCTCATCCTCAGCTAACTATGGCTACACCTTC
- - TRBJ1-3 TRBV5-6 CASSLPGDFSGNTIYF TGTGCCAGCAGCCTCCCGGGGGACTTCTCTGGAAACACCATATATTTT
- - TRBJ1-3 TRBV2 CASRMTANSGNTIYF TGTGCCAGCAGGATGACAGCGAACTCTGGAAACACCATATATTTT
few TRBD1 TRBJ1-1 TRBV2 CASSEVAGTGGTEAFF TGTGCCAGCAGTGAAGTCGCCGGGACAGGGGGCACTGAAGCTTTCTTT
- - TRBJ1-3 TRBV9 CASSVEGTVGNTIYF TGTGCCAGCAGCGTAGAAGGAACAGTCGGAAACACCATATATTTT
- - TRBJ1-3 TRBV6-5 CAAGPVSGNTIYF TGTGCCGCAGGGCCCGTCTCTGGAAACACCATATATTTT
- - TRBJ2-7 TRBV3-1/TRBV3-2 CASSPRVRNEQYF TGTGCCAGCAGCCCCAGGGTTCGGAACGAGCAGTACTTC
- - TRBJ1-2 TRBV5-4 CASSLLGQNYYGYTF TGTGCCAGCAGCCTTTTAGGACAGAACTACTATGGCTACACCTTC
- - TRBJ1-2 TRBV11-2 CASSLDLGHLANYGYTF TGTGCCAGCAGCTTAGATCTGGGACATCTAGCTAACTATGGCTACACCTTC
- - TRBJ2-7 TRBV12-3/TRBV12-4 CASSLFFDEQYF TGTGCCAGCAGTCTGTTCTTCGACGAGCAGTACTTC
- TRBD1 TRBJ2-7 TRBV6-5 CASSKTGSREQYF TGTGCCAGCAGTAAGACAGGGAGTCGCGAGCAGTACTTC
once - TRBJ1-1 TRBV14 CASSPFGVVAFF TGTGCCAGCAGCCCGTTCGGGGTAGTAGCTTTCTTT
- TRBD1 TRBJ1-4 TRBV2 CATHRQGALEKLFF TGTGCCACGCATCGACAGGGGGCATTGGAAAAACTGTTTTTT
- - TRBJ2-5 TRBV27 CASSSRERASQYF TGTGCCAGCAGTTCCAGGGAACGGGCGTCCCAGTACTTC
once TRBD1 TRBJ2-7 TRBV2 CASRLGQAFSYEQYF TGTGCCAGCAGGCTAGGACAGGCTTTCTCCTACGAGCAGTACTTC
once - TRBJ1-1 TRBV6-5 CASTPGGGVGTEAFF TGTGCCAGCACCCCGGGGGGCGGGGTAGGGACTGAAGCTTTCTTT
- TRBD1 TRBJ1-6 TRBV6-5 CASSPLGQGGSPLHF TGTGCCAGCAGTCCCCTGGGACAGGGAGGATCACCCCTCCACTTT
- TRBD1 TRBJ1-2 TRBV5-5 CASSLVDRANYGYTF TGTGCCAGCAGCTTGGTCGACAGGGCTAACTATGGCTACACCTTC
- TRBD2 TRBJ2-3 TRBV3-1/TRBV3-2 CASSPNLGGIDTQYF TGTGCCAGCAGCCCCAACTTGGGGGGGATAGATACGCAGTATTTT
- TRBD1 TRBJ2-7 TRBV11-2 CASSPWDRTYEQYF TGTGCCAGCAGCCCCTGGGACAGAACCTACGAGCAGTACTTC
- - TRBJ1-5 TRBV5-4 CAMNSGGDSNQPQHF TGTGCCATGAATTCTGGGGGCGATAGCAATCAGCCCCAGCATTTT
- TRBD1 TRBJ1-2 TRBV5-1 CASSGGQLNYGYTF TGCGCCAGCAGCGGGGGACAGCTTAACTATGGCTACACCTTC
- - TRBJ1-2 TRBV18 CASSPTGTYGYTF TGTGCCAGCTCACCAACAGGGACCTATGGCTACACCTTC
- TRBD2 TRBJ2-3 TRBV29-1 CSVPLAGTTDTQYF TGCAGCGTCCCTCTAGCGGGGACCACAGATACGCAGTATTTT
- - TRBJ1-3 TRBV5-1 CASSLPGTSGNTIYF TGCGCCAGCAGCCTCCCCGGGACAAGTGGAAACACCATATATTTT
- TRBD2 TRBJ2-1 TRBV7-7 CASSPGRGGNEQFF TGTGCCAGCAGCCCAGGGCGGGGGGGGAATGAGCAGTTCTTC
- - TRBJ2-7 TRBV5-1 CASMPTAASYEQYF TGCGCCAGCATGCCGACAGCCGCATCCTACGAGCAGTACTTC
- - TRBJ1-2 TRBV5-1 CASSRQDLYGYTF TGCGCCAGCAGCCGACAGGACCTCTATGGCTACACCTTC
- TRBD1 TRBJ1-2 TRBV7-3 CASSSPGQKGYTF TGTGCCAGCAGCTCTCCGGGACAGAAAGGCTACACCTTC
- - TRBJ1-2 TRBV6-1 CASSEVTGPYGYTF TGTGCCAGCAGTGAAGTAACAGGGCCCTATGGCTACACCTTC
- TRBD1 TRBJ2-7 TRBV11-1 CASSLGTGYEQYF TGTGCCAGCAGCTTAGGGACAGGTTACGAGCAGTACTTC
- - TRBJ2-2 TRBV6-6 CASSRRLQGNTGELFF TGTGCCAGCAGTCGGCGGTTACAGGGGAACACCGGGGAGCTGTTTTTT
- TRBD1 TRBJ1-6 TRBV7-2 CASSPGQAQPPLHF TGTGCCAGCAGCCCGGGACAGGCCCAACCACCCCTCCACTTT
- TRBD1 TRBJ1-5 TRBV15 CATSRGQGGGQPQHF TGTGCCACCAGCAGAGGACAGGGGGGAGGTCAGCCCCAGCATTTT
- TRBD2 TRBJ2-5 TRBV4-1 CASSRGTSSETQYF TGCGCCAGCAGCCGTGGGACTAGCAGCGAGACCCAGTACTTC
- - TRBJ1-5 TRBV2 CASRAQGNNQPQHF TGTGCCAGCAGAGCCCAGGGGAACAATCAGCCCCAGCATTTT
- - TRBJ1-1 TRBV7-9 CASSLSGTEAFF TGTGCCAGCAGCTTATCCGGCACTGAAGCTTTCTTT
once TRBD2 TRBJ2-1 TRBV12-5 CASGLYSRASRGVSYNEQFF TGTGCTAGTGGTTTGTATTCCCGGGCGAGCCGGGGGGTCTCCTACAATGAGCAGTTCTTC
- - TRBJ1-1 TRBV6-1 CASSEVAPSGVHTEAFF TGTGCCAGCAGTGAAGTAGCACCTTCAGGGGTCCACACTGAAGCTTTCTTT
- - TRBJ2-7 TRBV2 CASSGGERRAYEQYF TGTGCCAGCAGTGGCGGGGAGCGCCGGGCCTACGAGCAGTACTTC
- TRBD1 TRBJ2-3 TRBV18 CASSPPGQGPDTQYF TGTGCCAGCTCCCCCCCCGGACAGGGGCCAGATACGCAGTATTTT
once - TRBJ1-2 TRBV3-1/TRBV3-2 CASSQAHSGGYTF TGTGCCAGCAGCCAAGCCCATTCGGGAGGCTACACCTTC
- - TRBJ2-3 TRBV13 CASSIRTRTDTQYF TGTGCCAGCAGCATACGGACTCGCACAGATACGCAGTATTTT
- - TRBJ2-5 TRBV19 CASSISPIGVRETQYF TGTGCCAGTAGTATAAGCCCCATCGGGGTGCGGGAGACCCAGTACTTC
- - TRBJ2-5 TRBV19 CASSLGGQETQYF TGTGCCAGTAGTCTCGGGGGCCAAGAGACCCAGTACTTC
- - TRBJ2-3 TRBV6-5 CASSAKTDTQYF TGTGCCAGCAGCGCGAAAACAGATACGCAGTATTTT
- TRBD1 TRBJ2-7 TRBV4-2 CASSLGPGQEIYEQYF TGTGCCAGCAGCCTCGGCCCCGGACAGGAGATCTACGAGCAGTACTTC
- TRBD1 TRBJ1-2 TRBV10-3 CAISPQGSYGYTF TGTGCCATCAGTCCACAGGGGTCCTATGGCTACACCTTC
- TRBD2 TRBJ2-1 TRBV5-1 CASSSLTSATPNEQFF TGCGCCAGCAGCAGCCTCACTAGCGCGACCCCCAATGAGCAGTTCTTC
- - TRBJ2-2 TRBV5-1 CASSPLPGGHTGELFF TGCGCCAGCAGCCCCCTTCCCGGGGGGCACACCGGGGAGCTGTTTTTT
- - TRBJ2-3 TRBV5-1 CASSLGTSTDTQYF TGCGCCAGCAGCTTAGGGACTAGCACAGATACGCAGTATTTT
- - TRBJ2-3 TRBV19 CATRDFADTQYF TGTGCCACCCGGGACTTCGCAGATACGCAGTATTTT
- - TRBJ2-3 TRBV18 CASSPTPGRDTQYF TGTGCCAGCTCTCCGACGCCGGGAAGAGATACGCAGTATTTT
- TRBD2 TRBJ2-7 TRBV3-1/TRBV3-2 CASSPGTISGEQYF TGTGCCAGCAGCCCCGGGACTATCTCGGGAGAGCAGTACTTC